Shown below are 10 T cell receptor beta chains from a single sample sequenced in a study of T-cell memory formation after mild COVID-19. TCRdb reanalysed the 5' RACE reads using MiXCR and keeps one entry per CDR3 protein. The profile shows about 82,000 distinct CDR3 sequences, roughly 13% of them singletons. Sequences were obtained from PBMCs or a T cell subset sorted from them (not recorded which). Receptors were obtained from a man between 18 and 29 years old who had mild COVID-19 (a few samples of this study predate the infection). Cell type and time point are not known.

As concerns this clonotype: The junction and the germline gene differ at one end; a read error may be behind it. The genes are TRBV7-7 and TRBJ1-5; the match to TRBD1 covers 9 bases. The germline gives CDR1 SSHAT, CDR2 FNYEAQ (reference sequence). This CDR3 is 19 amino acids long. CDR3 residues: CASSQHPRTGVRLVGPQHF. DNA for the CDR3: TGTGCTAGCAGCCAACACCCGAGGACAGGGGTTCGTTTAGTCGGGCCCCAGCATTTT.

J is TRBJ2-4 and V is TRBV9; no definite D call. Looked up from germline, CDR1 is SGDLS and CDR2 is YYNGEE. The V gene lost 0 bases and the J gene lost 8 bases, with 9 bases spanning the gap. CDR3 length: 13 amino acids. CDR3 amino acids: CASSVDPDDIQYF. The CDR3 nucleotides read TGTGCCAGCAGCGTAGACCCGGACGACATTCAGTACTTC.

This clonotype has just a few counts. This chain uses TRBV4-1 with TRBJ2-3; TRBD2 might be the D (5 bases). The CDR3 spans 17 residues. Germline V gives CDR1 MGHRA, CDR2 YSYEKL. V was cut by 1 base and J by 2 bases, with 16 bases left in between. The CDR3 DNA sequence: TGCGCCAGCAGCCAAGCAAGAGTGGGAGTAAACACAGATACGCAGTATTTT. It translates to CASSQARVGVNTDTQYF.

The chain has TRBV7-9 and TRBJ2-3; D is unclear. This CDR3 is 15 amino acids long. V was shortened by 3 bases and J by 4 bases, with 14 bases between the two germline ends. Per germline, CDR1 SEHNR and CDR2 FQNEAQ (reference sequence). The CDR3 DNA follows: TGTGCCAGCAGCTTTCTCGAGTTAGCATCAGATACGCAGTATTTT. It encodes CASSFLELASDTQYF.

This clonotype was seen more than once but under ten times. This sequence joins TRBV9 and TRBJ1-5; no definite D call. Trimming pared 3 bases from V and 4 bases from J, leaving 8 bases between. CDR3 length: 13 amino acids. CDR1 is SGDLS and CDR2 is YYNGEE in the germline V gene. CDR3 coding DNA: TGTGCCAGCAGCGAGATTGGGAATCAGCCCCAGCATTTT. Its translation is CASSEIGNQPQHF.

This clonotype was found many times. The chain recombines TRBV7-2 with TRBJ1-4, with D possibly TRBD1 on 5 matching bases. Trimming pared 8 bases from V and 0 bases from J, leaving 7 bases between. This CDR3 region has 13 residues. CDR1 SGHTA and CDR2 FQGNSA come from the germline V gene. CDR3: CASQTATNEKLFF. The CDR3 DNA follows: TGTGCCAGCCAGACAGCAACTAATGAAAAACTGTTTTTT.

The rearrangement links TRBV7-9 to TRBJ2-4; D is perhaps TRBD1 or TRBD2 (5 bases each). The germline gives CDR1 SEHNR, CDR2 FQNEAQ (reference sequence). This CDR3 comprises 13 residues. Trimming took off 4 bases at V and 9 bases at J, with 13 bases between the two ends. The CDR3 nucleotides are TGTGCCAGCAGCTCCGGGACGATTGTCATTCAGTACTTC. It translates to CASSSGTIVIQYF.

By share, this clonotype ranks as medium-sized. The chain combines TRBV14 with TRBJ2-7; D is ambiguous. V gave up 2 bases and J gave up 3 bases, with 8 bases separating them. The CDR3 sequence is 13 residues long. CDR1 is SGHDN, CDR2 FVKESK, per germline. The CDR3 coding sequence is TGTGCCAGCAGCCAACTAGGTTACTACGAGCAGTACTTC. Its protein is CASSQLGYYEQYF.

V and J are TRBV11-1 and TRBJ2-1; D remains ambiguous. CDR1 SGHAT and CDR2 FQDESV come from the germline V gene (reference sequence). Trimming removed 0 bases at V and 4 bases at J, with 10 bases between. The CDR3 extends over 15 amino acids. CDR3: CASSLAGNSYNEQFF. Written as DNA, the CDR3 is TGTGCCAGCAGCTTAGCGGGGAACTCATACAATGAGCAGTTCTTC. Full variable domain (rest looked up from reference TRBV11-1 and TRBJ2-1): EAEVAQSPRYKITEKSQAVAFWCDPISGHATLYWYRQILGQGPELLVQFQDESVVDDSQLPKDRFSAERLKGVDSTLKIQPAELGDSAMYLCASSLAGNSYNEQFFGPGTRLTVL.

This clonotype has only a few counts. DNA of the CDR3: TGTGCCAGCAGTTACTCAGCAGGGACCCAGTACTTC. Its protein is CASSYSAGTQYF. The V and J genes are TRBV6-2 or TRBV6-3 and TRBJ2-5, with D uncertain. The length of the CDR3 is 12 residues. The V end lost 0 bases, the J end lost 7 bases, and 6 bases lay between the germline ends. The germline gives CDR1 MNHEY, CDR2 SVGEGT.